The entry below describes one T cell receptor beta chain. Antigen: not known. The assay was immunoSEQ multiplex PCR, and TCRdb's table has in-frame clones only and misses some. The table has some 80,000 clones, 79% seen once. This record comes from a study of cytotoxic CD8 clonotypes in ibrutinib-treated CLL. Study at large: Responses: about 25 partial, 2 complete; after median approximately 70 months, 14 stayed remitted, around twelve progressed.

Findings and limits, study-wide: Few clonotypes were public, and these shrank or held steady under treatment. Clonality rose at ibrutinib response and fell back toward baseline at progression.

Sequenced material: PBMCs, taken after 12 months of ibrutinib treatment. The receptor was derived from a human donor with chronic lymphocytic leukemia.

The CDR3 here is CASSNRGAGGADTQYF. The CDR3 region has the DNA TGTGCCAGCAGCAACAGGGGCGCGGGGGGCGCAGATACGCAGTATTTT. The chain recombines TRBV11-3 with TRBJ2-3; tentative D call: TRBD2 (8 bases). V lost 5 bases to trimming and J lost 4 bases, with 19 bases between them. This CDR3 has 16 residues. Germline loops: CDR1 SGHNT, CDR2 YENEEA.